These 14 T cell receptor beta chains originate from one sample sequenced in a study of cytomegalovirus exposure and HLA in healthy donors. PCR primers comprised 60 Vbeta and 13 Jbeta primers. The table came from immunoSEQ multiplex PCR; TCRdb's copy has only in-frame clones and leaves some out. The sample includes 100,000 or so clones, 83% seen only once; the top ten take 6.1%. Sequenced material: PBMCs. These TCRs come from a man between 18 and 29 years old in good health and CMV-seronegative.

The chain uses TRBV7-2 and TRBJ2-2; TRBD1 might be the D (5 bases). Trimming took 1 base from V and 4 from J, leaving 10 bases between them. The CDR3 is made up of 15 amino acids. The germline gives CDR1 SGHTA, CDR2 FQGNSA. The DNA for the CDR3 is TGTGCCAGCAGCTTAGGGGCAGGGCGCACCGGGGAGCTGTTTTTT. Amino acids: CASSLGAGRTGELFF.

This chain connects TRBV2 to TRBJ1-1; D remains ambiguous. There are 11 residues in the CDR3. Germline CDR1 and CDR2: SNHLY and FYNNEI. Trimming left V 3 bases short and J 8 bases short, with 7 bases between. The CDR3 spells CASSENSEAFF. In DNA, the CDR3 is TGTGCCAGCAGTGAGAATAGCGAAGCTTTCTTT.

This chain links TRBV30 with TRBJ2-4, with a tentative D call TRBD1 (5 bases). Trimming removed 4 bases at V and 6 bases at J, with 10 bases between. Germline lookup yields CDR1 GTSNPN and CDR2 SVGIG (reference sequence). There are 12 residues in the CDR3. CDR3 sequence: CAWTVDRNIQYF. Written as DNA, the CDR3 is TGTGCCTGGACCGTAGACAGAAACATTCAGTACTTC.

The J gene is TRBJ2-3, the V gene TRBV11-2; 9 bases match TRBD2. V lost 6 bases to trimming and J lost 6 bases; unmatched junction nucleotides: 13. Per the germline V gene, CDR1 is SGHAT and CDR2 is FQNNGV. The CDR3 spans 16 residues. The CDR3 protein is CASSQRGSGSTDTQYF. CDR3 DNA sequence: TGTGCCAGCAGTCAAAGGGGTAGCGGGAGTACTGATACGCAGTATTTT. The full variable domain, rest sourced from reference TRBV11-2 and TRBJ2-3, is EAGVAQSPRYKIIEKRQSVAFWCNPISGHATLYWYQQILGQGPKLLIQFQNNGVVDDSQLPKDRFSAERLKGVDSTLKIQPAKLEDSAVYLCASSQRGSGSTDTQYFGPGTRLTVL.

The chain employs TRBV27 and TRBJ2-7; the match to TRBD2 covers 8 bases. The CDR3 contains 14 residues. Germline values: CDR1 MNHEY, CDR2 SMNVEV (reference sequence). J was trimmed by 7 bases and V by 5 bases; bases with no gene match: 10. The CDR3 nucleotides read TGTGCCAGCAGTCTAGGAGCGGGAGTGGGGGAGCAGTACTTC. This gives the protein CASSLGAGVGEQYF.

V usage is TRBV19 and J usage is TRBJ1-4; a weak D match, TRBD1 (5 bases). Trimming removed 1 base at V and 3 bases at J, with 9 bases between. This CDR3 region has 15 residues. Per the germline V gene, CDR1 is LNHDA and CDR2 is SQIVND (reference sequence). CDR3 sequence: CASSIVGQANEKLFF. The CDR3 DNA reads TGTGCCAGTAGTATAGTGGGGCAGGCTAATGAAAAACTGTTTTTT.

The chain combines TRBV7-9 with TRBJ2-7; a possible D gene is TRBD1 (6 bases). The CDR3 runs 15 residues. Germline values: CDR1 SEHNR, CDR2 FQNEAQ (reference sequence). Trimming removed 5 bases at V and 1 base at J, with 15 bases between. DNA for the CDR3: TGTGCCAGCAGCCTCGCCTCGACAGGTTCCTACGAGCAGTACTTC. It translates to CASSLASTGSYEQYF.

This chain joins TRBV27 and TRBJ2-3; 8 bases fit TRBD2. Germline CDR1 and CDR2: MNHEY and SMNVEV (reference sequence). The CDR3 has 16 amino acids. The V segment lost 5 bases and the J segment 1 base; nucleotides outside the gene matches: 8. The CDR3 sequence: CASSPGAGVGTDTQYF. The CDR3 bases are TGTGCCAGCAGTCCCGGAGCGGGAGTAGGCACAGATACGCAGTATTTT.

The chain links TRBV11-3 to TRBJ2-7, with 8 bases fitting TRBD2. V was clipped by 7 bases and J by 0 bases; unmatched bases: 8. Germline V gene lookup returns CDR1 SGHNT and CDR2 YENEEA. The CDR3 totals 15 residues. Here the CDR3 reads CASTRVAGGSYEQYF. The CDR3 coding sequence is TGTGCCAGCACAAGGGTGGCGGGAGGCTCCTACGAGCAGTACTTC.

The CDR3 here is CASSFGHAESYGYTF. For the CDR3, the DNA is TGTGCCAGCAGCTTCGGACACGCGGAAAGTTATGGCTACACCTTC. V is TRBV28 and J is TRBJ1-2; perhaps TRBD1 as D (5 bases). The CDR3 covers 15 residues. V lost 6 bases and J lost 5, with 19 bases in between. In germline, CDR1 is MDHEN, CDR2 SYDVKM.

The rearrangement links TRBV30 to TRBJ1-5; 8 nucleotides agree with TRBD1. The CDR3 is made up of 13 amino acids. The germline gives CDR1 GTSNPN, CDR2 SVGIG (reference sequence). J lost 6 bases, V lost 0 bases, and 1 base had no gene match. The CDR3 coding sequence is TGTGCCTGGAGTGTACAGGGGGTTCAGCCCCAGCATTTT. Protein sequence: CAWSVQGVQPQHF. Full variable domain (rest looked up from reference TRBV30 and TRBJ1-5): SQTIHQWPATLVQPVGSPLSLECTVEGTSNPNLYWYRQAAGRGLQLLFYSVGIGQISSEVPQNLSASRPQDRQFILSSKKLLLSDSGFYLCAWSVQGVQPQHFGDGTRLSIL.

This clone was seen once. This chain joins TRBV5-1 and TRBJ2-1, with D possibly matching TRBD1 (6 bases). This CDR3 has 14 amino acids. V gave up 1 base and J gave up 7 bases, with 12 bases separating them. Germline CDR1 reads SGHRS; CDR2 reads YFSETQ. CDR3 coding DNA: TGCGCCAGCAGCTTGACAGGGAATTTAAATGAGCAGTTCTTC. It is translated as CASSLTGNLNEQFF.

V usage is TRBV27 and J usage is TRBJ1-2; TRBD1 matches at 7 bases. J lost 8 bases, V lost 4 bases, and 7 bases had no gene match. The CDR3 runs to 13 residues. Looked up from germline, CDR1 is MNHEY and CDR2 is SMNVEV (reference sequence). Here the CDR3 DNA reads TGTGCCAGCAGTTCGACAGGGATAGGGGGCTACACCTTC. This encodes CASSSTGIGGYTF.

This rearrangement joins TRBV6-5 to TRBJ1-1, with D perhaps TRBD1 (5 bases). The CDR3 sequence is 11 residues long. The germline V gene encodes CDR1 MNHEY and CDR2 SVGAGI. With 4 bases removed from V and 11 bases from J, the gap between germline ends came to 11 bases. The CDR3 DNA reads TGTGCCAGCAGTTTACAGGATCGGGCTTTCTTT. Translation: CASSLQDRAFF.